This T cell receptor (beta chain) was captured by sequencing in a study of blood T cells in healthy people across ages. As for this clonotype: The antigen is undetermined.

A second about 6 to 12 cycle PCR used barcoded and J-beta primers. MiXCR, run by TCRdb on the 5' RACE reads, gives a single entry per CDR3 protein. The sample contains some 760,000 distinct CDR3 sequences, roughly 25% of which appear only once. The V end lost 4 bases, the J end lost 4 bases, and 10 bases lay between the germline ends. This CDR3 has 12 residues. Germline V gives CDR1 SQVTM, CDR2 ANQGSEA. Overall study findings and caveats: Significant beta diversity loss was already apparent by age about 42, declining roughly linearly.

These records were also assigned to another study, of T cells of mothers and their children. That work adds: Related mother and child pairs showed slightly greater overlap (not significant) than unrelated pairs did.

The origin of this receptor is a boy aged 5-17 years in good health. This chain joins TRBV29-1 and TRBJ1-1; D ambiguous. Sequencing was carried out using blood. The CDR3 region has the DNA TGCAGCGTTGCGATAGGGATCACTGAAGCTTTCTTT. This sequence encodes CSVAIGITEAFF.